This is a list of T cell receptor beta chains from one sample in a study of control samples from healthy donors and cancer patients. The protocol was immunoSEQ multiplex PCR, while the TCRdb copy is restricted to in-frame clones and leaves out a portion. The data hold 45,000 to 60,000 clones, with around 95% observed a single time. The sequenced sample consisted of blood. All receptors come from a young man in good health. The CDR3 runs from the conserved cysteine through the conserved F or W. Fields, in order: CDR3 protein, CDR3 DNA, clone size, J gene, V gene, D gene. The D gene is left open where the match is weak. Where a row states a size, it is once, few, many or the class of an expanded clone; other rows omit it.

CASSPSWRAKETQYF | TGCGCCAGCAGCCCCTCTTGGAGGGCAAAAGAGACCCAGTACTTC | . | TRBJ2-5 | TRBV4-3 | .
CASSRSADVRGYTF | TGCGCCAGCAGCCGGTCCGCAGATGTCCGTGGCTACACCTTC | . | TRBJ1-2 | TRBV4-1 | .
CASSITQGNTAQHF | TGTGCCAGTAGTATTACCCAGGGAAACACAGCCCAGCATTTT | . | TRBJ1-5 | TRBV19 | .
CASSYTDGEQYF | TGTGCCAGCAGTTACACGGACGGGGAGCAGTACTTC | . | TRBJ2-7 | TRBV6-6 | .
CATSPEVGQGGDEQFF | TGTGCCACCAGCCCCGAGGTGGGACAGGGGGGCGATGAGCAGTTCTTC | . | TRBJ2-1 | TRBV15 | TRBD1
CASSYIHRGETEAFF | TGTGCCAGCAGTTACATTCACAGGGGGGAAACTGAAGCTTTCTTT | . | TRBJ1-1 | TRBV6-5 | TRBD1
CASSESLQGTGELFF | TGTGCCAGCAGTGAAAGTTTACAGGGTACCGGGGAGCTGTTTTTT | few | TRBJ2-2 | TRBV6-1 | .
CAWTLDSNNSPLHF | TGTGCCTGGACCTTGGACAGTAATAATTCACCCCTCCACTTT | . | TRBJ1-6 | TRBV30 | .
CASSYSLGGYNSPLHF | TGTGCCAGCAGTTACTCATTAGGTGGCTATAATTCACCCCTCCACTTT | . | TRBJ1-6 | TRBV6-6 | .
CASTRRGSGTSIF | TGTGCCAGCACCCGACGGGGTAGCGGGACCTCAATCTTC | . | TRBJ2-1 | TRBV3-1/TRBV3-2 | TRBD2
CASSQMTSGPLSGEQYF | TGCGCCAGCAGCCAGATGACTAGCGGGCCGCTGTCGGGCGAGCAGTACTTC | . | TRBJ2-7 | TRBV4-1 | TRBD2
CASSLGGGRGTEAFF | TGTGCCAGCAGCTTAGGTGGGGGGCGCGGCACTGAAGCTTTCTTT | . | TRBJ1-1 | TRBV7-9 | .
CASSEGIYGYTF | TGTGCCAGCAGCGAGGGGATCTATGGCTACACCTTC | . | TRBJ1-2 | TRBV7-8 | .
CASSKFWGRGAEAFF | TGTGCCAGTAGTAAGTTTTGGGGGCGAGGGGCTGAAGCTTTCTTT | . | TRBJ1-1 | TRBV19 | .
CASSLAAPPRETQYF | TGTGCCAGCAGCTTAGCGGCGCCGCCTCGGGAGACCCAGTACTTC | . | TRBJ2-5 | TRBV7-2 | .
CATSDLIEGTGELFF | TGTGCCACCAGTGATTTGATTGAGGGAACCGGGGAGCTGTTTTTT | . | TRBJ2-2 | TRBV24-1 | .
CASSLSGVTYQETQYF | TGTGCCAGCAGTTTATCGGGTGTGACGTACCAAGAGACCCAGTACTTC | . | TRBJ2-5 | TRBV27 | .
CASSLVPGGNTEAFF | TGTGCCAGCAGCTTAGTTCCAGGGGGGAACACTGAAGCTTTCTTT | once | TRBJ1-1 | TRBV11-2 | TRBD1
CASMLGPEGETQHF | TGTGCCAGTATGCTGGGCCCCGAGGGGGAGACCCAGCACTTC | . | TRBJ2-5 | TRBV19 | .
CASSPYEKLFF | TGTGCCAGCAGTCCATACGAAAAACTGTTTTTT | . | TRBJ1-4 | TRBV28 | .
CASTPMTGPYEQYF | TGTGCCAGCACCCCAATGACAGGCCCCTACGAGCAGTACTTC | . | TRBJ2-7 | TRBV6-5 | .
CASTMDRGPSGTFF | TGTGCCAGCACCATGGACAGGGGGCCTTCCGGAACTTTCTTT | once | TRBJ1-1 | TRBV6-5 | TRBD1
CASSIRQGVENEQYF | TGTGCCAGCAGCATCCGGCAGGGGGTAGAGAACGAGCAGTACTTC | . | TRBJ2-7 | TRBV7-9 | TRBD1
CASSPPDRNNEQFF | TGCGCCAGCAGTCCCCCGGACAGGAACAATGAGCAGTTCTTC | . | TRBJ2-1 | TRBV10-1 | TRBD1
CASSDLQGGGWANEKLFF | TGCGCCAGCAGTGACCTTCAAGGGGGGGGCTGGGCTAATGAAAAACTGTTTTTT | . | TRBJ1-4 | TRBV10-2 | .
CARSLTAGGNTGELFF | TGTGCCAGAAGCTTAACGGCGGGGGGAAACACCGGGGAGCTGTTTTTT | . | TRBJ2-2 | TRBV7-5 | .
CASSLGLAGANEQFF | TGCGCCAGCAGCCTGGGACTAGCGGGGGCCAATGAGCAGTTCTTC | . | TRBJ2-1 | TRBV4-1 | TRBD2